This TCR beta chain was profiled in a study of OX40 agonist ivuxolimab in advanced cancers. Sequencing used immunoSEQ multiplex PCR; TCRdb keeps in-frame clones, though not all of them. The profile shows 60,000 to 65,000 clones, 80% to 90% of them singletons. With 8 bases clipped from V and 0 bases from J, the junction kept 10 bases outside the gene matches. The CDR3 sequence is 18 residues long. From germline, CDR1 is LNHDA and CDR2 SQIVND (reference sequence). This TCR derives from an adult with an advanced solid tumor such as melanoma, head and neck, liver or kidney cancer. The V and J genes are TRBV19 and TRBJ2-1, with 13 bases identical to TRBD2. The sequencing used CD4+ or CD8+ T cells sorted from blood, collected in a trial of the OX40 agonist ivuxolimab. CDR3 in DNA: TGTGCCAGTTCTTCCGGGACTAGCGGGGTGAGCTCCTACAATGAGCAGTTCTTC. Its protein is CASSSGTSGVSSYNEQFF.